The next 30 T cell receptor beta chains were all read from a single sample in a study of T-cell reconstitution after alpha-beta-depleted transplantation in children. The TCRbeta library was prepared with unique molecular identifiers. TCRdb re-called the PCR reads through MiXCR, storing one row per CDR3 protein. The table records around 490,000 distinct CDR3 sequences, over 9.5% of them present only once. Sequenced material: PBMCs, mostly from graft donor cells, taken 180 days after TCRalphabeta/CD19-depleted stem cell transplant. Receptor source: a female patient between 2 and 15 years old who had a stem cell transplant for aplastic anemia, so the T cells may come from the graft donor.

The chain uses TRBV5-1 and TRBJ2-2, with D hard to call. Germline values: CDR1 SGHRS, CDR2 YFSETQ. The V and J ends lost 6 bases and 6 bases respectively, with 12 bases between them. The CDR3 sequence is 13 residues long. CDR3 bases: TGCGCCAGCACAACCGATTTGGCCGGGGAGCTGTTTTTT. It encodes CASTTDLAGELFF. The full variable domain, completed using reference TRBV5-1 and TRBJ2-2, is KAGVTQTPRYLIKTRGQQVTLSCSPISGHRSVSWYQQTPGQGLQFLFEYFSETQRNKGNFPGRFSGRQFSNSRSEMNVSTLELGDSALYLCASTTDLAGELFFGEGSRLTVL.

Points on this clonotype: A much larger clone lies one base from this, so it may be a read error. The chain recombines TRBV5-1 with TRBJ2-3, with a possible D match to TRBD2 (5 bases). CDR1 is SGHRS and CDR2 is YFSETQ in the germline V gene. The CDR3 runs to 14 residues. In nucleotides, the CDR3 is TGCGCCAGCAGCTTGATGGCTAGCAGAGATACGCAGTATTTT. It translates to CASSLMASRDTQYF. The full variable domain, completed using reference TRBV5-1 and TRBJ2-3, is KAGVTQTPRYLIKTRGQQVTLSCSPISGHRSVSWYQQTPGQGLQFLFEYFSETQRNKGNFPGRFSGRQFSNSRSEMNVSTLELGDSALYLCASSLMASRDTQYFGPGTRLTVL.

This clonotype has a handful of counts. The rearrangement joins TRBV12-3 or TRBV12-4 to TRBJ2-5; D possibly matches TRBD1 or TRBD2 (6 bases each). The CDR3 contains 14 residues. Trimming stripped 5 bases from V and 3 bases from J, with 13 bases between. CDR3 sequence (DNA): TGTGCCAGCAGTAGCCGGGGGCAAGAAGAGACCCAGTACTTC. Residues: CASSSRGQEETQYF.

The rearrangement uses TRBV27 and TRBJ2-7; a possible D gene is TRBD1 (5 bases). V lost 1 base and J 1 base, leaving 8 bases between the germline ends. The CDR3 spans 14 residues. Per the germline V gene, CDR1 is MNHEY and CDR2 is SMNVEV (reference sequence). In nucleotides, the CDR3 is TGTGCCAGCAGTTTATGGGGCGGATCCTACGAGCAGTACTTC. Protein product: CASSLWGGSYEQYF.

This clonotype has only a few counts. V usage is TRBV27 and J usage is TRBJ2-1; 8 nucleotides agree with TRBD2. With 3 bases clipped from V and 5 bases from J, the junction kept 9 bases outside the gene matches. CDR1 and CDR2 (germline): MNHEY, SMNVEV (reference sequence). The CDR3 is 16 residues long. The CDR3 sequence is CASSFSGLVAHNEQFF. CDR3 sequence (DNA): TGTGCCAGCAGTTTTTCGGGACTAGTGGCCCACAATGAGCAGTTCTTC.

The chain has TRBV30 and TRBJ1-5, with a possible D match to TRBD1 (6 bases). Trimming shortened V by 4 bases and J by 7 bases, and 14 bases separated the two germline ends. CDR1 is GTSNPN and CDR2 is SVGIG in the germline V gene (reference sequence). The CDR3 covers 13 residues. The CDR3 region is CAWNRGQGQPQHF. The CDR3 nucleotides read TGTGCCTGGAATCGGGGGCAAGGGCAGCCCCAGCATTTT.

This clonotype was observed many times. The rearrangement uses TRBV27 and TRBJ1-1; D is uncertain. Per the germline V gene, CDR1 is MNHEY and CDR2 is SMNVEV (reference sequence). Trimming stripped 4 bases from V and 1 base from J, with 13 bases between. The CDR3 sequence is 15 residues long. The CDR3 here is CASSSRDTQNTEAFF. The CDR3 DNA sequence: TGTGCCAGCAGTTCCCGTGACACCCAGAACACTGAAGCTTTCTTT.

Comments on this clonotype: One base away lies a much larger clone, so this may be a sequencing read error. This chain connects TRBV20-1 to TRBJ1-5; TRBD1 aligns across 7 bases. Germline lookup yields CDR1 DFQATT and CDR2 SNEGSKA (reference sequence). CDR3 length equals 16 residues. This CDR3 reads CSARDSWTGDNKPQHF. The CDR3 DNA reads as TGCAGTGCTAGAGATTCCTGGACAGGCGACAATAAGCCCCAGCATTTT.

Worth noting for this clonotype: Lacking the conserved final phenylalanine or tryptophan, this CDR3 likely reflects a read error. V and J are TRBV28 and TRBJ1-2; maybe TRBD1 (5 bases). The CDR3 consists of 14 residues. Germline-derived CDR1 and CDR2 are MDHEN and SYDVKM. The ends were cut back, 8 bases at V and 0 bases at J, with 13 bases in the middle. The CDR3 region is CASLRTPTNYGYTL. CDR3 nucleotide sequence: TGTGCCAGCCTGCGGACACCAACTAACTATGGCTACACCCTC.

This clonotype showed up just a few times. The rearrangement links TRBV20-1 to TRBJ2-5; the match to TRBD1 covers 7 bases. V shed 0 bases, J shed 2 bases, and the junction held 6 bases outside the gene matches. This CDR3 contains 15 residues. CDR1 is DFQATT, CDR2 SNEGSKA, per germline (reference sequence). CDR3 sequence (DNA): TGCAGTGCTAGAGAAGCGACAGGGCTACAAGAGACCCAGTACTTC. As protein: CSAREATGLQETQYF.

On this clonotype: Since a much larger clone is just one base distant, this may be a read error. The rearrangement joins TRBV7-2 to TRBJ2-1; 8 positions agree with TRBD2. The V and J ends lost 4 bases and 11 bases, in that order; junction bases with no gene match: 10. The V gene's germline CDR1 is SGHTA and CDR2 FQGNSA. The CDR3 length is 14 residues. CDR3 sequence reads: CASSSARAGGKQFF. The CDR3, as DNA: TGTGCCAGCAGCTCCGCACGGGCGGGAGGTAAGCAGTTCTTC.

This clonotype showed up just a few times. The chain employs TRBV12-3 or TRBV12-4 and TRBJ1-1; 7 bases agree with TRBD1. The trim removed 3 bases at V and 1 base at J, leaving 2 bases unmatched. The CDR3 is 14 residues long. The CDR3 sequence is CASSFHRGNTEAFF. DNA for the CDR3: TGTGCCAGCAGTTTTCACAGGGGGAACACTGAAGCTTTCTTT.

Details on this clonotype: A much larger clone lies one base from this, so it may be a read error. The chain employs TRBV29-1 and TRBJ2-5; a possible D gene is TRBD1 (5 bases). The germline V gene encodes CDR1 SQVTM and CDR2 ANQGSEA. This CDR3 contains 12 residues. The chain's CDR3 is CSVERQSETHYF. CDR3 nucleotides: TGCAGCGTAGAAAGACAGTCGGAGACCCATTACTTC. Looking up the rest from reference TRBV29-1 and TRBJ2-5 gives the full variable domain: SAVISQKPSRDICQRGTSLTIQCQVDSQVTMMFWYRQQPGQSLTLIATANQGSEATYESGFVIDKFPISRPNLTFSTLTVSNMSPEDSSIYLCSVERQSETHYFGPGTRLLVL.

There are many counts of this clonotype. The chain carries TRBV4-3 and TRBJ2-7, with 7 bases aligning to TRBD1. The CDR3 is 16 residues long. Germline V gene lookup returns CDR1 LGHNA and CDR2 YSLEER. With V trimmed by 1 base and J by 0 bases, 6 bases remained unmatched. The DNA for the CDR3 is TGCGCCAGCAGCCAAGTCTTTGGGACAGACTCCTACGAGCAGTACTTC. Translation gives CASSQVFGTDSYEQYF.

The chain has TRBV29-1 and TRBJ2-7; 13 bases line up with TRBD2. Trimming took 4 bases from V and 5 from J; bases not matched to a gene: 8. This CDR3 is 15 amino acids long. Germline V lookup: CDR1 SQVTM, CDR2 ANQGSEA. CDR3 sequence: CSVGPGLAGDHEQYF. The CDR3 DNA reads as TGCAGCGTTGGCCCCGGACTAGCGGGAGACCACGAGCAGTACTTC.

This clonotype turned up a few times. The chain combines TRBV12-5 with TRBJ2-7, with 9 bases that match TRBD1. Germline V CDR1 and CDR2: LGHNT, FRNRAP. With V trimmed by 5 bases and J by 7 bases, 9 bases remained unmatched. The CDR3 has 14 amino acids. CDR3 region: CASGTGQGRGEQYF. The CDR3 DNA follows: TGTGCTAGTGGTACAGGACAGGGGCGGGGGGAGCAGTACTTC.

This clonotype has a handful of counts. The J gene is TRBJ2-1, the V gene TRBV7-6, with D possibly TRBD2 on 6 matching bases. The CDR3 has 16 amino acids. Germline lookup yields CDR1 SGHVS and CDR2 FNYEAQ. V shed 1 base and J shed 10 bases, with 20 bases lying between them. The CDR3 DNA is TGTGCCAGCAGCTTAGTGGGCGGGACGAATTACGGAGAGCAGTTCTTC. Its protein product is CASSLVGGTNYGEQFF.

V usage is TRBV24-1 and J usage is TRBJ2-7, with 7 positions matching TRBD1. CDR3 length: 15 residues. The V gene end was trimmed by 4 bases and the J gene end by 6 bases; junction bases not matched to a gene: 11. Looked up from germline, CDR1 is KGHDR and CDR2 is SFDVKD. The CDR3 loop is CATSDPRQGVSEQYF. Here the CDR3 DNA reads TGTGCCACCAGTGACCCGCGACAGGGTGTGAGCGAGCAGTACTTC.

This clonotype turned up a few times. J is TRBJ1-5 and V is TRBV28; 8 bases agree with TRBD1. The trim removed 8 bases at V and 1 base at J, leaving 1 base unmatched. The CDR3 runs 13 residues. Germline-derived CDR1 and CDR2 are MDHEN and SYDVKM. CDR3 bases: TGTGCCAGCTGGACAGGGAGCAATCAGCCCCAGCATTTT. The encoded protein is CASWTGSNQPQHF.

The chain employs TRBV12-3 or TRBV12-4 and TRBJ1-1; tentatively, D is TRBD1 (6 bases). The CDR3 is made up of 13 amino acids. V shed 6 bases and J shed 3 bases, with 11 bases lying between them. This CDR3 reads CASSIHRDTEAFF. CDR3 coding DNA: TGTGCCAGCAGCATACACAGGGACACTGAAGCTTTCTTT.

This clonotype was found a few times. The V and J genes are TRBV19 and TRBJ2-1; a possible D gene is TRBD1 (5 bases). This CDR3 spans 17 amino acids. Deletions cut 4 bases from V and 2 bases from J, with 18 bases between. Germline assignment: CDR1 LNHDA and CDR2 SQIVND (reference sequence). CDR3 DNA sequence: TGTGCCAGTAGTACAAGAAGAGATAAGGGGACCTACAATGAGCAGTTCTTC. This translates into CASSTRRDKGTYNEQFF.

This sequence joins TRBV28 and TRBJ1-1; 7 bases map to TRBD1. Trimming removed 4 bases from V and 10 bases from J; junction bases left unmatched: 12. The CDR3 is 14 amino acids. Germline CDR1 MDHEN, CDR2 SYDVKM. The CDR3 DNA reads TGTGCCAGCAGTTCTCCTCCGACAGGGTGGCGAGCTTTCTTT. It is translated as CASSSPPTGWRAFF.

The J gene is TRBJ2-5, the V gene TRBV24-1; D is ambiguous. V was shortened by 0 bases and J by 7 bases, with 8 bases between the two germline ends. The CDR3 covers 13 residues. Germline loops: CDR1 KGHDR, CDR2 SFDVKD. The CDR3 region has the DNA TGTGCCACCAGTGATTTGACAGCCGGGACCCAGTACTTC. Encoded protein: CATSDLTAGTQYF.

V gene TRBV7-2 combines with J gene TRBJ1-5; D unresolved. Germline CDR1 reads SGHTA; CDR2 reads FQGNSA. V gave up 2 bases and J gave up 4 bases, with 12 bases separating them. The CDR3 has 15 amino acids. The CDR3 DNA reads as TGTGCCAGCAGCTTACAGACTGGAAAGAATCAGCCCCAGCATTTT. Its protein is CASSLQTGKNQPQHF.

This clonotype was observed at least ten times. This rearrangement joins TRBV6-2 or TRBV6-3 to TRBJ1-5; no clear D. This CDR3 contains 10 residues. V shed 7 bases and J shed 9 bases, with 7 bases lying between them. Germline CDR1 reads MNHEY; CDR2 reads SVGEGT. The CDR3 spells CASNPWPQHF. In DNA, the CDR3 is TGTGCCAGCAACCCTTGGCCCCAGCATTTT.

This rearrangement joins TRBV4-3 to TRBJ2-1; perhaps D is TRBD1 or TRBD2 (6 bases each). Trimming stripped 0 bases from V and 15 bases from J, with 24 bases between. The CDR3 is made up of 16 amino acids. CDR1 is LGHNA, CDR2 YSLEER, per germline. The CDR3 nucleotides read TGCGCCAGCAGCCAAGATAAGGGGGGCGCAGGGTTTTTTCGGTTCTTC. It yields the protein CASSQDKGGAGFFRFF.

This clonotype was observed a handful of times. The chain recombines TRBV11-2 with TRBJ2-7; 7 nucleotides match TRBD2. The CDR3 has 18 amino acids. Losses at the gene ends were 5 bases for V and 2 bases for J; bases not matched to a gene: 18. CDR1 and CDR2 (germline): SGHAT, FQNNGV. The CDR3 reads CASSALGGSSRRPYEQYV. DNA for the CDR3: TGTGCCAGCAGCGCCCTAGGCGGGAGTTCAAGGAGGCCCTACGAGCAGTACGTC.

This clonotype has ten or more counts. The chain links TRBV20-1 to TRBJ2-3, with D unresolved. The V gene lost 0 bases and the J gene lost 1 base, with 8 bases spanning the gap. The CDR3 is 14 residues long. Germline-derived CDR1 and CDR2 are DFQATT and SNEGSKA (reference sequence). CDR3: CSARDPRGTDTQYF. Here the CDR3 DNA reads TGCAGTGCTAGAGATCCACGGGGCACAGATACGCAGTATTTT.

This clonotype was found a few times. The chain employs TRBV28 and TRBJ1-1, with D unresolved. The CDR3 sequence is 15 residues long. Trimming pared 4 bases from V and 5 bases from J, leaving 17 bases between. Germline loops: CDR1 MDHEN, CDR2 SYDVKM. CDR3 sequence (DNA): TGTGCCAGCAGTTCGCTGACGGGAAGTCGGACTGAAGCTTTCTTT. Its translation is CASSSLTGSRTEAFF.

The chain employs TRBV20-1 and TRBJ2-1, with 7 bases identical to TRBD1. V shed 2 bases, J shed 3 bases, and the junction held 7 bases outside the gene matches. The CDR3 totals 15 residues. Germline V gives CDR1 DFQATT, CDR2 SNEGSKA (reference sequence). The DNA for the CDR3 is TGCAGTGCTAGACCACAGGGGTTCGACTACAATGAGCAGTTCTTC. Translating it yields CSARPQGFDYNEQFF.